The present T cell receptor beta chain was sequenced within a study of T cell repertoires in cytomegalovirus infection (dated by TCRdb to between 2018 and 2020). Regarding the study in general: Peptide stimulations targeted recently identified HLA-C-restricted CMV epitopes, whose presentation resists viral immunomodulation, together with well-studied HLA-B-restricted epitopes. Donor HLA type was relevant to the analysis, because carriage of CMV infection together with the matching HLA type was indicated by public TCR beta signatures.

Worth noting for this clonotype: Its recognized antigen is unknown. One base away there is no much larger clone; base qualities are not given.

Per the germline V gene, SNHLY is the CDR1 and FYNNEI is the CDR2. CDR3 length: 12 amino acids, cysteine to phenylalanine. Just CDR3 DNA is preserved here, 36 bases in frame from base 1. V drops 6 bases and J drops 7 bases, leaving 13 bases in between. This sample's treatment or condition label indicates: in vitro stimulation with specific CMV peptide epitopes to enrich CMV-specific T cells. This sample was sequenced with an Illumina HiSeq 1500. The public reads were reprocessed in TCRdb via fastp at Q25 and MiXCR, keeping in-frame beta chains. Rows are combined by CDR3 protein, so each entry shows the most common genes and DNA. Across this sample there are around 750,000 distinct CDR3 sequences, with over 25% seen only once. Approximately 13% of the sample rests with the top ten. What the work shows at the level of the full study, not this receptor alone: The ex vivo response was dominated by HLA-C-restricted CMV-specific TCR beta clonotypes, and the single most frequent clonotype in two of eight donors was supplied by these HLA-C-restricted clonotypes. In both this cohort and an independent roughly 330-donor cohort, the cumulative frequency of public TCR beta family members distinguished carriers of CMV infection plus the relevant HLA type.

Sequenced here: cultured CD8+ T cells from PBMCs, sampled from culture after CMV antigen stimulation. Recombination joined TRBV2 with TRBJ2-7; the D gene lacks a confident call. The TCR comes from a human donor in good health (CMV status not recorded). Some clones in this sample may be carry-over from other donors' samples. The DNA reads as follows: TGTGCCAGCAGCGCACGAGGCAGGGAGCAGTACTTC. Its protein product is CASSARGREQYF.